This T cell receptor beta chain was retrieved from a study of blood T cell repertoires in COVID-19. Overall study: PBMCs, B-cell-depleted T cells, or T cells were the source of the cDNA or gDNA that made up the material.

Data came from immunoSEQ multiplex PCR; TCRdb stores just in-frame clones and leaves some out. The table has over 150,000 clones, about 80% seen once. The CDR3 consists of 16 residues. Trimming left V 1 base short and J 3 bases short, with 15 bases between. The V gene's germline CDR1 is MDHEN and CDR2 SYDVKM. The clonotype comes from a man in his 60s with acute or convalescent COVID-19. The material sequenced was peripheral blood. V gene TRBV28 combines with J gene TRBJ1-2; D is perhaps TRBD1 (5 bases). CDR3 sequence reads: CASSLLTGRIDYGYTF. DNA for the CDR3: TGTGCCAGCAGTTTATTAACAGGACGAATTGACTATGGCTACACCTTC.